The entry below gives a single T cell receptor beta chain sequence along with its context. Together with a sample-barcoded 5' primer, a J-beta primer mix was included in a second PCR lasting about 6 to 12 cycles. TCRdb reprocessed the 5' RACE reads with MiXCR, giving one entry per CDR3 protein. The sample carries around 800,000 distinct CDR3 sequences, under 80% recorded once. The data belong to a study of blood T cells in healthy people across ages. Germline CDR1 reads MNHEY; CDR2 reads SVGEGT. Trimming took off 11 bases at V and 3 bases at J, with 8 bases between the two ends. This CDR3 has 11 amino acids.

V gene TRBV6-2 or TRBV6-3 combines with J gene TRBJ1-5; D is undetermined. This TCR derives from a man in his thirties or forties in good health. Sequencing was carried out using blood. CDR3 protein: CAGKFNQPQHF. CDR3 nucleotides: TGTGCCGGTAAATTCAATCAGCCCCAGCATTTT.